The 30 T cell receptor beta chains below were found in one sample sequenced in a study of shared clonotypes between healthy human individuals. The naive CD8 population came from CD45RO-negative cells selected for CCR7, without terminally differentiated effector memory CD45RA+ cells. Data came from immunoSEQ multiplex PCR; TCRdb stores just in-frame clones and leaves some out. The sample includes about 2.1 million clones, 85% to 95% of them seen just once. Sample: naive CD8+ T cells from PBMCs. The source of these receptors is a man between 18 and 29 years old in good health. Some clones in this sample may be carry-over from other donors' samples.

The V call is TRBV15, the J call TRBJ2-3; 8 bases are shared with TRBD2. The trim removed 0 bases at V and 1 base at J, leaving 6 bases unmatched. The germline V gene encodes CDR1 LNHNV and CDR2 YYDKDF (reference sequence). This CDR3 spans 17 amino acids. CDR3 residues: CATSRDFSGGGTDTQYF. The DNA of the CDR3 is TGTGCCACCAGCAGAGACTTCTCGGGGGGGGGCACAGATACGCAGTATTTT.

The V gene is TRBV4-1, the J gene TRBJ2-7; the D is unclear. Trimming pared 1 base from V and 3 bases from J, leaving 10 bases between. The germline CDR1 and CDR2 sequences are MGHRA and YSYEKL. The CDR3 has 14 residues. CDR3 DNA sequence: TGCGCCAGCAGCCAAGTAGGCCCAGGCTACGAGCAGTACTTC. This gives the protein CASSQVGPGYEQYF.

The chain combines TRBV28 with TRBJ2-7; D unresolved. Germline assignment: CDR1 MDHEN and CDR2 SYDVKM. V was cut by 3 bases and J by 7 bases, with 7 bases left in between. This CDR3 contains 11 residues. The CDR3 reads CASSFYGEQYF. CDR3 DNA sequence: TGTGCCAGCAGTTTCTATGGTGAGCAGTACTTC.

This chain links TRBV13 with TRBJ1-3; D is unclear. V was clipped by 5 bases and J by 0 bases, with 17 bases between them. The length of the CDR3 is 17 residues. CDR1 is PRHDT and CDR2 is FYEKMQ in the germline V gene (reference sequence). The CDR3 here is CASSPGRQRHSGNTIYF. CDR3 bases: TGTGCCAGCAGCCCCGGACGCCAGCGGCACTCTGGAAACACCATATATTTT.

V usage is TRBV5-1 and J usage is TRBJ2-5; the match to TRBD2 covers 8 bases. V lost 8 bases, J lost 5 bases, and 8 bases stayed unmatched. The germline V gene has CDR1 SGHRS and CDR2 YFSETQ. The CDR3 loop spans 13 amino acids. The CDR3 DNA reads TGCGCCAGTCGGCGGGAGGTTCGGGAGACCCAGTACTTC. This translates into CASRREVRETQYF.

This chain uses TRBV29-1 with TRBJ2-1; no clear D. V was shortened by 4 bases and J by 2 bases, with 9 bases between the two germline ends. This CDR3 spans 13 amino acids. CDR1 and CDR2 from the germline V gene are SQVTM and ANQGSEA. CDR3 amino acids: CSVAVLTYNEQFF. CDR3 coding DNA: TGCAGCGTTGCGGTCTTAACCTACAATGAGCAGTTCTTC.

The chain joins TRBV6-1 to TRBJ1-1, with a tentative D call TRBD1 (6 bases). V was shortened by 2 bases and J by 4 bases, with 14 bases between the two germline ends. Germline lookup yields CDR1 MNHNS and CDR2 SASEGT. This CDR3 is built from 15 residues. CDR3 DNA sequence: TGTGCCAGCAGTGAATGGATAGGGGGGGTCACTGAAGCTTTCTTT. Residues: CASSEWIGGVTEAFF.

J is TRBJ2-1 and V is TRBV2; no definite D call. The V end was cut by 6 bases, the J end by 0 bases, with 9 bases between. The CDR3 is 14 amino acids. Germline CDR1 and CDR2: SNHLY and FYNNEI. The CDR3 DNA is TGTGCCAGCAGCGTTTTTAGCTCCTACAATGAGCAGTTCTTC. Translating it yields CASSVFSSYNEQFF.

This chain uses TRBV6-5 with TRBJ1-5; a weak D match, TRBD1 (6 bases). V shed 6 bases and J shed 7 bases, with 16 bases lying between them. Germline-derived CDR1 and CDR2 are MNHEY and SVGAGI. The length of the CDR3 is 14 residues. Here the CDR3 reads CASSDRRGGQPQHF. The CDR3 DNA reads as TGTGCCAGCAGCGACAGGAGGGGTGGGCAGCCCCAGCATTTT.

The CDR3: CASSPGTRRETQYF. Written as DNA, the CDR3 is TGTGCCAGCAGCCCAGGCACCCGACGAGAGACCCAGTACTTC. V usage is TRBV21-1 and J usage is TRBJ2-5; the table gives TRBD1 as D, unverified against the DNA. TRBV21-1 is designated a pseudogene. The CDR3 loop spans 14 amino acids.

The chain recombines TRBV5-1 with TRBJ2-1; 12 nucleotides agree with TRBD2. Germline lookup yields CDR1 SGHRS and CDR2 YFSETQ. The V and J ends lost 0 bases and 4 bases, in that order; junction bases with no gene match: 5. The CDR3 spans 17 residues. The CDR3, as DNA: TGCGCCAGCAGCTTGGGACTAGCGGGAGCACTTTACAATGAGCAGTTCTTC. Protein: CASSLGLAGALYNEQFF.

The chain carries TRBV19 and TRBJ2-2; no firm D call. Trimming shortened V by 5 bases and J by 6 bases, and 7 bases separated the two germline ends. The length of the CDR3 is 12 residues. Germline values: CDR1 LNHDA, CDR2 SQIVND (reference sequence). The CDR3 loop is CASSFAAGELFF. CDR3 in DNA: TGTGCCAGTAGTTTCGCAGCCGGGGAGCTGTTTTTT. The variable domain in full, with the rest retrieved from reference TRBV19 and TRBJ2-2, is DGGITQSPKYLFRKEGQNVTLSCEQNLNHDAMYWYRQDPGQGLRLIYYSQIVNDFQKGDIAEGYSVSREKKESFPLTVTSAQKNPTAFYLCASSFAAGELFFGEGSRLTVL.

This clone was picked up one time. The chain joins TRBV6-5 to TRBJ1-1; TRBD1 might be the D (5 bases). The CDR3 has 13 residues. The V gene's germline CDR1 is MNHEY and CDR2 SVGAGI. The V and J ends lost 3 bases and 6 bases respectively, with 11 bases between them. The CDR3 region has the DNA TGTGCCAGCAGTTATGTTGGGGGGGCTGAAGCTTTCTTT. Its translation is CASSYVGGAEAFF.

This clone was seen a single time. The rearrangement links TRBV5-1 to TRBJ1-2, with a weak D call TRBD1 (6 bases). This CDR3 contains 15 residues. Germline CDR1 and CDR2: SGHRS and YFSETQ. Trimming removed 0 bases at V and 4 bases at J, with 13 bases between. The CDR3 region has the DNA TGCGCCAGCAGCTTGGATCGGGGGCGCAGCTATGGCTACACCTTC. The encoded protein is CASSLDRGRSYGYTF. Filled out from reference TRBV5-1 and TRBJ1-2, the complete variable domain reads KAGVTQTPRYLIKTRGQQVTLSCSPISGHRSVSWYQQTPGQGLQFLFEYFSETQRNKGNFPGRFSGRQFSNSRSEMNVSTLELGDSALYLCASSLDRGRSYGYTFGSGTRLTVV.

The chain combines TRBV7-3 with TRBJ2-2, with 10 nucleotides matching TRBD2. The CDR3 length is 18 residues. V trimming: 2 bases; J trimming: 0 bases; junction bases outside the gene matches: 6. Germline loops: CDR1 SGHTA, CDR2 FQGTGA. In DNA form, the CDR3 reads TGTGCCAGCAGCTTATCTAGGACTAGCGGTTCGAACACCGGGGAGCTGTTTTTT. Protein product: CASSLSRTSGSNTGELFF.

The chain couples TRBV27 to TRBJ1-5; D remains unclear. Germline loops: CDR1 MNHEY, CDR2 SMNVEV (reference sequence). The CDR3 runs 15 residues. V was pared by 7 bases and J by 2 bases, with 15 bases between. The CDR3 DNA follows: TGTGCCAGCACCCAAAAAGGGATTGGCAATCAGCCCCAGCATTTT. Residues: CASTQKGIGNQPQHF.

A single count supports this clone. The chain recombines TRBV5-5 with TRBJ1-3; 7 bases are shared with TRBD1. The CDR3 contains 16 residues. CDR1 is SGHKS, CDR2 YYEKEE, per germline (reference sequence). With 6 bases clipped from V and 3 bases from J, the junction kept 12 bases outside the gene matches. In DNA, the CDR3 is TGTGCCAGCACCCCAGGGGGATGGACCAATGGAAACACCATATATTTT. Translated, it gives CASTPGGWTNGNTIYF.

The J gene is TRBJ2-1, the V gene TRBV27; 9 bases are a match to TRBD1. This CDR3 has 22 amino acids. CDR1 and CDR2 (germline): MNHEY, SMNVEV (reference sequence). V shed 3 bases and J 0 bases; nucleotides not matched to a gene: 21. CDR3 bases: TGTGCCAGCAGTTTCCTCTCTTCACAGGGGGCGCGTGCGGAAAGCTCCTACAATGAGCAGTTCTTC. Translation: CASSFLSSQGARAESSYNEQFF.

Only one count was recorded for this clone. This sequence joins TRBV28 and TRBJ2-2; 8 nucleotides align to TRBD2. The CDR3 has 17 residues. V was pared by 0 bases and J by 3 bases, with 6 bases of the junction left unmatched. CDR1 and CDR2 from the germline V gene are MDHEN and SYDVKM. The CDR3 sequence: CASSLWGREEDTGELFF. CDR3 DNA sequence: TGTGCCAGCAGTTTATGGGGGCGGGAGGAAGACACCGGGGAGCTGTTTTTT.

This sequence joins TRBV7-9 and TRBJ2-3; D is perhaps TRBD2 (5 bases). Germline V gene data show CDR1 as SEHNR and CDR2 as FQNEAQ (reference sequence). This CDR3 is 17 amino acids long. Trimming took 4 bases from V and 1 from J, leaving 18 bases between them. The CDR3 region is CASSSTAAERRTDTQYF. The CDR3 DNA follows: TGTGCCAGCAGCTCCACCGCCGCAGAGCGGCGCACAGATACGCAGTATTTT.

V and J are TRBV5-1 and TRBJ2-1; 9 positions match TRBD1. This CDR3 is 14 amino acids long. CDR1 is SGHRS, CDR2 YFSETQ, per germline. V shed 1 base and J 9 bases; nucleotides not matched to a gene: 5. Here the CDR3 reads CASSLTTGGSEQFF. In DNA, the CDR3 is TGCGCCAGCAGCTTGACTACAGGGGGCAGTGAGCAGTTCTTC.

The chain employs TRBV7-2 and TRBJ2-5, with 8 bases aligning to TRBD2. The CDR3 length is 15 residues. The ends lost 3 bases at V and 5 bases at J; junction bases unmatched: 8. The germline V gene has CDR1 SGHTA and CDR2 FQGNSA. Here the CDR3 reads CASSFFPGLAETQYF. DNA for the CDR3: TGTGCCAGCAGCTTCTTCCCTGGACTAGCTGAGACCCAGTACTTC.

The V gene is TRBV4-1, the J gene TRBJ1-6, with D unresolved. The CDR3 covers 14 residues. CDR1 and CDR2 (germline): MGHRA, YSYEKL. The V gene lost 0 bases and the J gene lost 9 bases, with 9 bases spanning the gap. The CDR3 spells CASSQDAWGSPLHF. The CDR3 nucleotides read TGCGCCAGCAGCCAAGATGCGTGGGGTTCACCCCTCCACTTT.

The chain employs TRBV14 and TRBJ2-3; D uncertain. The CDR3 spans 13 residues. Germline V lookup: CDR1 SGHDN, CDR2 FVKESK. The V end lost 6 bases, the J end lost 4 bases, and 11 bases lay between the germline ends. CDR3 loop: CASSQLWADTQYF. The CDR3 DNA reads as TGTGCCAGCAGTCAACTATGGGCAGATACGCAGTATTTT.

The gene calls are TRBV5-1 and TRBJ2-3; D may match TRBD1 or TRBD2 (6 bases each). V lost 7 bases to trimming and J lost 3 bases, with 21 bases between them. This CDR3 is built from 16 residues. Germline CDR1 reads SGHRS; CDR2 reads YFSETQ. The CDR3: CASSRRGGGRTDTQYF. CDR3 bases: TGCGCCAGCTCCCGACGGGGTGGGGGGCGGACAGATACGCAGTATTTT.

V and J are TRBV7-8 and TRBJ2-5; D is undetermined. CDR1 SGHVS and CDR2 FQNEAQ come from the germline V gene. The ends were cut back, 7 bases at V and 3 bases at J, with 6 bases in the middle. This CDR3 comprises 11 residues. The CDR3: CASISKETQYF. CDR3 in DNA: TGTGCCAGCATCTCCAAAGAGACCCAGTACTTC.

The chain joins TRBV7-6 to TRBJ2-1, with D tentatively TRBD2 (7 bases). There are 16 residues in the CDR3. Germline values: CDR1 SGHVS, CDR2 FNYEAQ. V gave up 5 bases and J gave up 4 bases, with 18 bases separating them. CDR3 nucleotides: TGTGCCAGCAGCGTAGGGGGAGGGCTTCGGTACAATGAGCAGTTCTTC. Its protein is CASSVGGGLRYNEQFF.

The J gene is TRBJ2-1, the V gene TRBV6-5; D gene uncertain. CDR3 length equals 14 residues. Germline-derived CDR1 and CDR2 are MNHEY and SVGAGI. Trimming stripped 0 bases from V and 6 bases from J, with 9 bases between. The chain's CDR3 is CASSYSRVSNEQFF. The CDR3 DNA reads TGTGCCAGCAGTTACTCTCGAGTTTCCAATGAGCAGTTCTTC.

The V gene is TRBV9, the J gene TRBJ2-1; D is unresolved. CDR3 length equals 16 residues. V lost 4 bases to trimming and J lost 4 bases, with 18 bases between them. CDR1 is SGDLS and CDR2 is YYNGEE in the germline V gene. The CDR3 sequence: CASSPPIDLFYNEQFF. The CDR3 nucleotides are TGTGCCAGCAGCCCACCGATAGACCTCTTTTACAATGAGCAGTTCTTC. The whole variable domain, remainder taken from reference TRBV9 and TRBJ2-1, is DSGVTQTPKHLITATGQRVTLRCSPRSGDLSVYWYQQSLDQGLQFLIQYYNGEERAKGNILERFSAQQFPDLHSELNLSSLELGDSALYFCASSPPIDLFYNEQFFGPGTRLTVL.

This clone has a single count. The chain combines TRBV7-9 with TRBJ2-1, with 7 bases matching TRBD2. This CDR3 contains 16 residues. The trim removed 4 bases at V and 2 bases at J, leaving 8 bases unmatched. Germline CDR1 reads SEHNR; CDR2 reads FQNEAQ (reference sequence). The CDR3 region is CASSSRTRRTYNEQFF. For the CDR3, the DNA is TGTGCCAGCAGCTCCCGGACTAGGCGGACCTACAATGAGCAGTTCTTC.